Listed here are 25 T cell receptor beta chains from one sample, sequenced in a study of blood T cell repertoires in COVID-19. The table came from immunoSEQ multiplex PCR; TCRdb's copy has only in-frame clones and leaves some out. Of some 49,000 clones listed, approximately 81% are singletons. The sample comprised peripheral blood. Receptors were obtained from an elderly woman with COVID-19, enrolled during active disease.

The chain couples TRBV3-1 (or the pseudogene TRBV3-2) to TRBJ2-5; no clear D. Trimming left V 3 bases short and J 4 bases short, with 15 bases between. This CDR3 spans 15 amino acids. Per germline, CDR1 LGHDT and CDR2 YNNKEL (reference sequence). The CDR3 sequence is CASSQASGSSETQYF. CDR3 coding DNA: TGTGCCAGCAGCCAGGCCTCCGGGTCCTCAGAGACCCAGTACTTC.

V and J are TRBV29-1 and TRBJ2-1, with D perhaps TRBD1 (5 bases). This CDR3 spans 14 amino acids. Germline V gene sequence: CDR1 SQVTM, CDR2 ANQGSEA. Between the trimmed V and J ends, which lost 7 bases and 8 bases, there was a span of 21 bases. In nucleotides, the CDR3 is TGCAGCGCAGCCAGGGCCCAGGCGTGGGATGAGCAGTTCTTC. Amino acids: CSAARAQAWDEQFF.

The rearrangement links TRBV9 to TRBJ1-1; D not resolved. The CDR3 covers 15 residues. Germline lookup yields CDR1 SGDLS and CDR2 YYNGEE. Trimming cost V 4 bases and J 6 bases, with 19 bases left between them. CDR3 coding DNA: TGTGCCAGCAGCCCTCACCCCTCTATCGGGGCTGAAGCTTTCTTT. Translation gives CASSPHPSIGAEAFF.

This chain links TRBV24-1 with TRBJ1-2; 8 bases match TRBD1. J gave up 8 bases and V 1 base, and 5 bases lay outside the gene matches. From germline, CDR1 is KGHDR and CDR2 SFDVKD. The CDR3 covers 14 residues. The CDR3 nucleotides are TGTGCCACCAGTGATTTCCCAGGGGGCTGGGGCTACACCTTC. Translation: CATSDFPGGWGYTF.

The gene calls are TRBV7-9 and TRBJ2-7; tentatively, D is TRBD2 (5 bases). With 8 bases removed from V and 8 bases from J, the gap between germline ends came to 16 bases. The CDR3 is made up of 12 amino acids. Germline CDR1 is SEHNR and CDR2 is FQNEAQ (reference sequence). The CDR3 here is CASRGETEKQYF. The CDR3 DNA is TGTGCCAGCCGGGGAGAGACCGAAAAGCAGTACTTC.

The rearrangement uses TRBV30 and TRBJ2-2, with a tentative D call TRBD1 (5 bases). Germline V lookup: CDR1 GTSNPN, CDR2 SVGIG (reference sequence). The ends were cut back, 8 bases at V and 4 bases at J, with 11 bases in the middle. The CDR3 has 12 residues. This CDR3 reads CAVTVFTGELFF. The CDR3 DNA reads TGTGCCGTGACAGTATTCACCGGGGAGCTGTTTTTT.

Here the CDR3 reads CAWTMTVSSYEQYF. The CDR3 nucleotides are TGTGCCTGGACCATGACAGTTTCTTCCTACGAGCAGTACTTC. The chain joins TRBV30 to TRBJ2-7; perhaps TRBD1 as D (5 bases). V lost 4 bases and J 1 base, leaving 14 bases between the germline ends. Germline V gene lookup returns CDR1 GTSNPN and CDR2 SVGIG (reference sequence). This CDR3 is built from 14 residues.

V usage is TRBV2 and J usage is TRBJ1-2, with 8 bases that match TRBD1. CDR3 length equals 15 residues. CDR1 is SNHLY and CDR2 is FYNNEI in the germline V gene. V was clipped by 0 bases and J by 7 bases; unmatched bases: 7. The CDR3: CASSEALGTGSGYTF. Written as DNA, the CDR3 is TGTGCCAGCAGTGAAGCGCTAGGGACAGGTAGTGGCTACACCTTC.

V is TRBV10-3 and J is TRBJ1-1; D might be TRBD1 (5 bases). The CDR3 length is 13 residues. Per germline, CDR1 ENHRY and CDR2 SYGVKD. Trimming left V 8 bases short and J 2 bases short, with 12 bases between. CDR3 in DNA: TGTGCCATCGCGCAGGGCCCCAACACTGAAGCTTTCTTT. It yields the protein CAIAQGPNTEAFF.

A remark on this clone: Germline and junction disagree at one end, which may indicate a read error. The genes are TRBV5-5 and TRBJ1-2; 7 nucleotides match TRBD1. Germline V gene sequence: CDR1 SGHKS, CDR2 YYEKEE (reference sequence). The CDR3 length is 13 residues. As DNA, the CDR3 is TGTGCCAGCACCTTGGGGACAGACTATGGCTACACCTTC. Protein sequence: CASTLGTDYGYTF.

The V gene is TRBV30, the J gene TRBJ1-6; a weak D match, TRBD1 (5 bases). The CDR3 length is 15 residues. Germline V gene sequence: CDR1 GTSNPN, CDR2 SVGIG (reference sequence). Between the trimmed V and J ends, which lost 1 base and 0 bases, there was a span of 7 bases. The CDR3 DNA sequence: TGTGCCTGGAGTGCACAGGTCTCCTATAATTCACCCCTCCACTTT. Translating gives CAWSAQVSYNSPLHF.

The genes are TRBV27 and TRBJ2-7, with D uncertain. With 4 bases removed from V and 4 bases from J, the gap between germline ends came to 5 bases. This CDR3 has 11 residues. CDR1 MNHEY and CDR2 SMNVEV come from the germline V gene (reference sequence). The CDR3 bases are TGTGCCAGCAGTTCAAATTACGAGCAGTACTTC. It yields the protein CASSSNYEQYF.

This rearrangement joins TRBV3-1 (or the pseudogene TRBV3-2) to TRBJ2-7; a possible D gene is TRBD2 (6 bases). The germline gives CDR1 LGHDT, CDR2 YNNKEL (reference sequence). The CDR3 runs 15 residues. V lost 1 base to trimming and J lost 1 base, with 11 bases between them. CDR3 nucleotides: TGTGCCAGCAGCCAAGTACCGGGGGTTTCCTACGAGCAGTACTTC. This codes for CASSQVPGVSYEQYF.

As to this clone: A read error may account for a junction end that differs from germline. This chain links TRBV6-1 with TRBJ1-5, with a possible D match to TRBD1 (6 bases). The CDR3 is made up of 15 amino acids. In germline, CDR1 is MNHNS, CDR2 SASEGT. The CDR3 here is CASTEKGEKDQPQHF. In DNA, the CDR3 is TGTGCCAGCACTGAAAAGGGGGAGAAGGATCAGCCCCAGCATTTT.

The CDR3 loop is CAIRGSTEAFF. DNA of the CDR3: TGTGCCATAAGGGGTTCCACTGAAGCTTTCTTT. The chain combines TRBV10-3 with TRBJ1-1; TRBD1 is a possible D gene (5 bases). Trimming stripped 9 bases from V and 4 bases from J, with 9 bases between. In germline, CDR1 is ENHRY, CDR2 SYGVKD. This CDR3 comprises 11 residues.

The rearrangement uses TRBV20-1 and TRBJ1-2; the D gene is possibly TRBD1 (6 bases). This CDR3 region has 11 residues. Trimming removed 5 bases at V and 7 bases at J, with 11 bases between. CDR1 and CDR2 from the germline V gene are DFQATT and SNEGSKA (reference sequence). The CDR3 region has the DNA TGCAGTGCTGTACAGGGCGGTGGCTACACCTTC. As protein: CSAVQGGGYTF.

This chain links TRBV18 with TRBJ2-2; TRBD1 might be the D (6 bases). This CDR3 contains 16 residues. The V end was cut by 3 bases, the J end by 6 bases, with 17 bases between. The germline V gene has CDR1 KGHSH and CDR2 LQKENI. The CDR3: CASSPLGQTNAGELFF. DNA of the CDR3: TGTGCCAGCTCACCGCTAGGACAGACTAACGCCGGGGAGCTGTTTTTT.

The gene calls are TRBV2 and TRBJ1-3; D gene unclear. Trimming shortened V by 7 bases and J by 0 bases, and 4 bases separated the two germline ends. Looked up from germline, CDR1 is SNHLY and CDR2 is FYNNEI. The CDR3 is 12 residues long. The CDR3 coding sequence is TGTGCCAGCACCGGCTCTGGAAACACCATATATTTT. As protein: CASTGSGNTIYF.

V gene TRBV6-5 combines with J gene TRBJ2-3, with D possibly being TRBD2 (6 bases). V lost 6 bases and J 3 bases, leaving 16 bases between the germline ends. The CDR3 runs 15 residues. CDR1 and CDR2 (germline): MNHEY, SVGAGI. The CDR3 sequence: CASSLGGGGTDTQYF. CDR3 bases: TGTGCCAGCAGCCTCGGGGGAGGAGGGACAGATACGCAGTATTTT.

The sample holds one count of this clone. The rearrangement joins TRBV5-4 to TRBJ2-2, with TRBD2 matching 9 bases. Germline V gene sequence: CDR1 SGHNT, CDR2 YYREEE (reference sequence). CDR3 length equals 15 residues. V shed 4 bases and J 2 bases; nucleotides not matched to a gene: 3. CDR3: CASSPSGINTGELFF. The CDR3 coding sequence is TGTGCCAGCAGCCCTAGCGGGATAAACACCGGGGAGCTGTTTTTT.

This chain connects TRBV4-1 to TRBJ2-3; TRBD2 agrees at 7 bases. The CDR3 contains 18 residues. V was pared by 0 bases and J by 1 base, with 10 bases of the junction left unmatched. Germline values: CDR1 MGHRA, CDR2 YSYEKL. The CDR3 region has the DNA TGCGCCAGCAGCCAAGATTGGCCCGATCTAGCGGGCACAGATACGCAGTATTTT. It translates to CASSQDWPDLAGTDTQYF.

The chain employs TRBV20-1 and TRBJ2-5, with D unresolved. In germline, CDR1 is DFQATT, CDR2 SNEGSKA (reference sequence). The V and J ends lost 6 bases and 4 bases respectively, with 9 bases between them. This CDR3 has 11 residues. Here the CDR3 DNA reads TGCAGTGCGGAGTTCCTAGAGACCCAGTACTTC. It specifies CSAEFLETQYF.

The chain couples TRBV11-2 to TRBJ2-7; a possible D gene is TRBD1 (6 bases). The V end lost 3 bases, the J end lost 0 bases, and 18 bases lay between the germline ends. This CDR3 has 17 residues. Germline V gene lookup returns CDR1 SGHAT and CDR2 FQNNGV. CDR3 protein: CASSFAFSTGSSYEQYF. In DNA, the CDR3 is TGTGCCAGCAGCTTCGCCTTCTCAACAGGGAGCTCCTACGAGCAGTACTTC.

V and J are TRBV5-4 and TRBJ2-3, with D tentatively TRBD2 (5 bases). This CDR3 comprises 14 residues. V lost 1 base and J 2 bases, leaving 8 bases between the germline ends. CDR1 SGHNT and CDR2 YYREEE come from the germline V gene (reference sequence). This CDR3 reads CASSLSLATDTQYF. CDR3 coding DNA: TGTGCCAGCAGCTTGTCCCTAGCCACAGATACGCAGTATTTT.

The chain is built from TRBV27 and TRBJ2-6, with 7 bases identical to TRBD1. This CDR3 has 15 residues. CDR1 and CDR2 (germline): MNHEY, SMNVEV (reference sequence). V shed 6 bases, J shed 3 bases, and the junction held 5 bases outside the gene matches. The CDR3 is CASSLDRVGANVLTF. The DNA for the CDR3 is TGTGCCAGCAGCCTCGACAGGGTTGGGGCCAACGTCCTGACTTTC.